A selection of T cell receptor beta chains follows, all from one sample in a study of cytomegalovirus exposure and HLA in healthy donors. Produced via immunoSEQ multiplex PCR; TCRdb's table is partial and in-frame only. The top ten clones hold about an eighth of a sample with about 150,000 clones, 80% of them seen once. Source material: PBMCs. These receptors all stem from a woman aged 35 to 49 in good health and CMV-seronegative. Each CDR3 is given with its conserved first and last residue. Fields, in order: V gene, J gene, clone size, D gene, CDR3 protein, CDR3 DNA. The D gene is left open where the match is weak. Expanded clones are given a class, and other clones once, few, many or no size at all.

TRBV4-3	TRBJ2-5	.	.	CASSHILRSGETQYF	TGCGCCAGCAGTCACATACTGCGGTCGGGGGAGACCCAGTACTTC
TRBV28	TRBJ1-1	.	.	CASNPCFNRNTEAFF	TGTGCCAGCAATCCCTGCTTTAACAGAAACACTGAAGCTTTCTTT
TRBV11-3	TRBJ2-2	.	.	CASSLGQGTAGELFF	TGTGCCAGCAGCTTAGGGCAGGGGACCGCCGGGGAGCTGTTTTTT
TRBV11-3	TRBJ2-7	.	.	CASSDPGELEQYF	TGTGCCAGCAGCGACCCGGGGGAACTCGAGCAGTACTTC
TRBV15	TRBJ2-1	.	.	CATRAAGAYNEQFF	TGTGCCACCAGAGCTGCAGGGGCCTACAATGAGCAGTTCTTC
TRBV7-2	TRBJ2-1	.	.	CASTARLDFRNEQFF	TGTGCCAGCACCGCCCGGCTAGACTTTCGGAATGAGCAGTTCTTC
TRBV29-1	TRBJ2-1	.	.	CSVASSSRSYNEQFF	TGCAGCGTTGCGAGCTCTAGTCGCTCCTACAATGAGCAGTTCTTC
TRBV9	TRBJ2-5	.	TRBD2	CASNRGGRAMETQYF	TGTGCCAGCAACCGGGGGGGGAGGGCCATGGAGACCCAGTACTTC
TRBV19	TRBJ1-2	.	.	CASRQAYGYTF	TGTGCCAGTAGGCAGGCATATGGCTACACCTTC
TRBV18	TRBJ2-1	.	TRBD2	CASSPTGGDEQFF	TGTGCCAGCTCACCGACGGGGGGGGATGAGCAGTTCTTC
TRBV11-3	TRBJ2-7	.	TRBD1	CASSLAGQSPYEQYF	TGTGCCAGCAGCTTAGCGGGACAGAGTCCCTACGAGCAGTACTTC
TRBV15	TRBJ2-1	.	.	CATSRDYSNPVGNEQFF	TGTGCCACCAGCAGGGACTACTCAAACCCTGTAGGCAATGAGCAGTTCTTC
TRBV4-1	TRBJ2-7	.	TRBD1	CASSQRSETGEFYEQYF	TGCGCCAGCAGCCAACGGAGCGAGACAGGGGAGTTCTACGAGCAGTACTTC
TRBV10-2	TRBJ1-2	.	.	CASANQVDYGYTF	TGCGCCAGCGCGAATCAGGTGGACTATGGCTACACCTTC
TRBV30	TRBJ1-2	.	TRBD1	CAWSDRAPFGYTF	TGTGCCTGGAGCGACAGGGCCCCTTTTGGCTACACCTTC
TRBV28	TRBJ2-3	.	.	CATNRLARGGTQYF	TGTGCCACAAACAGACTAGCCAGAGGGGGTACGCAGTATTTT
TRBV9	TRBJ2-1	.	.	CASSLRSGLSSNEQFF	TGTGCCAGCAGCCTGAGGAGCGGGCTCTCCTCCAATGAGCAGTTCTTC
TRBV12-5	TRBJ1-2	.	.	CASGLGQAGGYTF	TGTGCTAGTGGTTTGGGGCAGGCGGGAGGCTACACCTTC
TRBV7-9	TRBJ2-2	.	TRBD2	CASSSVFGTSGSLGELFF	TGTGCCAGCAGCTCGGTTTTTGGGACTAGCGGGAGTTTGGGGGAGCTGTTTTTT
TRBV11-2	TRBJ2-1	.	TRBD2	CASSLEGTSVSYNEQFF	TGTGCCAGCAGCTTAGAGGGGACTAGCGTCTCCTACAATGAGCAGTTCTTC
TRBV18	TRBJ2-4	.	.	CASSPIGGFNIQYF	TGTGCCAGCTCACCAATCGGGGGATTTAACATTCAGTACTTC
TRBV9	TRBJ2-5	few	.	CASSKESKETQYF	TGTGCCAGCAGCAAAGAGAGTAAAGAGACCCAGTACTTC
TRBV6-5	TRBJ2-7	.	TRBD2	CASSYASGRAYEQYF	TGTGCCAGCAGTTACGCGAGCGGGAGGGCGTACGAGCAGTACTTC
TRBV7-2	TRBJ1-2	.	TRBD1	CASNYDRGTGYTF	TGTGCCAGCAACTACGACAGGGGTACTGGCTACACCTTC
TRBV5-1	TRBJ2-7	.	.	CASSLDGGSSYEQYF	TGCGCCAGCAGCTTGGACGGGGGAAGCTCCTACGAGCAGTACTTC
TRBV7-2	TRBJ2-2	.	TRBD2	CASSVFGTRISGELFF	TGTGCCAGCAGCGTATTCGGGACTAGGATCTCGGGGGAGCTGTTTTTT
TRBV7-9	TRBJ2-1	few	.	CASSTYRVWDEQFF	TGTGCCAGCAGCACCTACAGGGTTTGGGATGAGCAGTTCTTC
TRBV7-2	TRBJ1-2	few	.	CASSQTAGYGYTF	TGTGCCAGCAGCCAAACAGCTGGTTATGGCTACACCTTC
TRBV25-1	TRBJ2-3	.	.	CASSEAGKGADTQYF	TGTGCCAGCAGTGAAGCCGGTAAGGGGGCAGATACGCAGTATTTT
TRBV5-8	TRBJ2-5	.	.	CASSLDSQVERPQYF	TGTGCCAGCAGCTTAGACAGTCAGGTCGAACGGCCCCAGTACTTC
TRBV6-5	TRBJ2-4	.	TRBD1	CASSKRQGASIQYF	TGTGCCAGCAGTAAGAGACAGGGGGCGAGCATTCAGTACTTC
TRBV5-1	TRBJ2-2	.	TRBD2	CASSLEGLNTGELFF	TGCGCCAGCAGCTTGGAGGGACTAAACACCGGGGAGCTGTTTTTT
TRBV11-2	TRBJ1-6	.	TRBD1	CASSLGGQELNSPLHF	TGTGCCAGCAGCTTAGGGGGACAGGAGCTTAATTCACCCCTCCACTTT
TRBV27	TRBJ2-1	.	TRBD2	CASSLAGAYNEQFF	TGTGCCAGCAGTCTAGCGGGAGCGTACAATGAGCAGTTCTTC
TRBV28	TRBJ1-4	.	TRBD1	CASSLDPGQGNEKLFF	TGTGCCAGCAGTCTCGATCCCGGACAGGGTAATGAAAAACTGTTTTTT